Below, 13 T cell receptor beta chains from the same sample are listed, as sequenced in a study of beta chain features in type 1 diabetes (dated by TCRdb to the late 2010s). These receptors' targets are unknown. Findings and caveats that apply to the study as a whole: In all four CD4+ subsets, TCRB CDR3 length was moderately but significantly shorter in type 1 diabetes patients.

The library relied on the immunoSEQ multiplex PCR assay. All of the isolated RNA was reverse transcribed with the High Capacity cDNA Reverse Transcription Kit, so expressed TCRB transcripts were sequenced. Not all clones reach the TCRdb copy of this immuneACCESS table, which keeps in-frame sequences only. Checked studies attribute under half of the gap to unresolved V genes and leave the rest unexplained. The sample contains roughly 730,000 clones, under 15% of them found a single time. The top ten hold around 0.022% of the sample. Sequencing input: naive CD4+ T cells from blood. The sample's cell subset or site label, decoded: true naive CD4+ T cells. The source of these receptors is a man aged 18 to 30 with type 1 diabetes.

The CDR3 nucleotides read TGTGCCAGCAGCTCAGGGTACGAGCAGTACTTC. As protein: CASSSGYEQYF. V usage is TRBV5-6 and J usage is TRBJ2-7; D is possibly TRBD1 (5 bases). The germline V gene has CDR1 SGHDT and CDR2 YYEEEE. V shed 3 bases and J shed 4 bases, with 5 bases lying between them. The CDR3 spans 11 residues.

The table lists this clone with a few counts. Other DNA sequences in the same sample also yield this CDR3. The CDR3 here is CAWSVGLDTQYF. The DNA of the CDR3 is TGTGCCTGGAGTGTCGGCCTAGATACGCAGTATTTT. The V and J genes are TRBV30 and TRBJ2-3; D not resolved. Germline values: CDR1 GTSNPN, CDR2 SVGIG (reference sequence). The CDR3 runs 12 residues. V lost 0 bases and J lost 5, with 6 bases in between.

This clone came up a few times. The genes are TRBV19 and TRBJ2-5; no reliable D call. CDR3 length: 15 amino acids. Germline V gene data show CDR1 as LNHDA and CDR2 as SQIVND (reference sequence). Trimming cost V 5 bases and J 4 bases, with 17 bases left between them. CDR3 nucleotides: TGTGCCAGTAGTCCTCCGGGTCAAAGAGGAGAGACCCAGTACTTC. Translating gives CASSPPGQRGETQYF.

This clone was counted only a few times. The V call is TRBV19, the J call TRBJ2-5, with D perhaps being TRBD1 or TRBD2 (6 bases each). CDR3 length: 15 amino acids. CDR1 LNHDA and CDR2 SQIVND come from the germline V gene (reference sequence). Between the trimmed V and J ends, which lost 7 bases and 7 bases, there was a span of 22 bases. The CDR3, as DNA: TGTGCCAGTATGGGTTCGGACAGCCTCGGGGGGACCCAGTACTTC. Translation gives CASMGSDSLGGTQYF.

This clone has a handful of counts. The rearrangement uses TRBV2 and TRBJ2-7; D uncertain. Per germline, CDR1 SNHLY and CDR2 FYNNEI. V lost 2 bases and J 7 bases, leaving 6 bases between the germline ends. The length of the CDR3 is 11 residues. Here the CDR3 reads CASSEFLEQYF. Here the CDR3 DNA reads TGTGCCAGCAGTGAATTCCTTGAGCAGTACTTC.

This rearrangement joins TRBV6-5 to TRBJ2-1; 9 bases line up with TRBD1. The trim removed 6 bases at V and 4 bases at J, leaving 7 bases unmatched. CDR3 length: 15 amino acids. The germline V gene encodes CDR1 MNHEY and CDR2 SVGAGI. This CDR3 is CASSLGQGNYNEQFF. For the CDR3, the DNA is TGTGCCAGCAGCCTCGGACAGGGGAATTACAATGAGCAGTTCTTC.

This clone showed up just a few times. This sequence joins TRBV7-2 and TRBJ2-4; D is undetermined. Germline CDR1 SGHTA, CDR2 FQGNSA. V was trimmed by 5 bases and J by 0 bases, leaving 8 bases between them. This CDR3 has 14 residues. DNA of the CDR3: TGTGCCAGCAGCCCAGCTCTAGCCAAAAACATTCAGTACTTC. It encodes CASSPALAKNIQYF. The entire variable domain, with the rest obtained from reference TRBV7-2 and TRBJ2-4, is as follows: GAGVSQSPSNKVTEKGKDVELRCDPISGHTALYWYRQSLGQGLEFLIYFQGNSAPDKSGLPSDRFSAERTGGSVSTLTIQRTQQEDSAVYLCASSPALAKNIQYFGAGTRLSVL.

This clone occurred a few times. This chain links TRBV5-6 with TRBJ2-3, with TRBD2 matching over 15 bases. CDR3 size: 18 residues. CDR1 and CDR2 (germline): SGHDT, YYEEEE. V dropped 4 bases and J dropped 2; count of bases not matched to a gene: 8. The CDR3 DNA sequence: TGTGCCAGCAGCCCTGGGACTAGCGGGGGGTCTCTCACAGATACGCAGTATTTT. The encoded protein is CASSPGTSGGSLTDTQYF.

This clone was observed a handful of times. The V gene is TRBV6-5, the J gene TRBJ1-5; D might be TRBD1 (5 bases). This CDR3 is built from 15 residues. V was trimmed by 2 bases and J by 4 bases, leaving 12 bases between them. Germline values: CDR1 MNHEY, CDR2 SVGAGI. This CDR3 reads CASSYDSTKNQPQHF. The CDR3 region has the DNA TGTGCCAGCAGTTACGACAGCACCAAAAATCAGCCCCAGCATTTT.

V and J are TRBV7-9 and TRBJ1-5; D remains ambiguous. Trimming pared 3 bases from V and 4 bases from J, leaving 7 bases between. The CDR3 loop spans 13 amino acids. The germline CDR1 and CDR2 sequences are SEHNR and FQNEAQ (reference sequence). Here the CDR3 DNA reads TGTGCCAGCAGCTTGGACGAAAATCAGCCCCAGCATTTT. Its translation: CASSLDENQPQHF.

This clone turned up a few times. Compared with germline, one end of the junction differs, possibly owing to a read error. The CDR3 DNA follows: TGTGCTAGCAGCTTAGGGGCCACCCCCCCAGAGACCCAGTACTTC. It is translated as CASSLGATPPETQYF. V is TRBV7-7 and J is TRBJ2-5, with D tentatively TRBD1 (5 bases). This CDR3 is 15 amino acids long. The germline gives CDR1 SSHAT, CDR2 FNYEAQ (reference sequence).

The chain recombines TRBV10-2 with TRBJ2-3; TRBD2 matches at 14 bases. CDR3 length: 15 residues. CDR1 WSHSY and CDR2 SAAADI come from the germline V gene. The J segment lost 6 bases and the V segment lost 6 bases, leaving 5 bases of the junction unmatched. The CDR3 nucleotides read TGCGCCAGCAGAGAGACTAGCGGGGGGGCCGATACGCAGTATTTT. The encoded protein is CASRETSGGADTQYF.

The rearrangement links TRBV5-6 to TRBJ2-5; D gene ambiguous. The CDR3 totals 15 residues. The germline V gene has CDR1 SGHDT and CDR2 YYEEEE. The V and J ends lost 0 bases and 5 bases respectively, with 14 bases between them. The DNA for the CDR3 is TGTGCCAGCAGCTTGGGAGTCTACTCGCGGGAGACCCAGTACTTC. Protein: CASSLGVYSRETQYF.